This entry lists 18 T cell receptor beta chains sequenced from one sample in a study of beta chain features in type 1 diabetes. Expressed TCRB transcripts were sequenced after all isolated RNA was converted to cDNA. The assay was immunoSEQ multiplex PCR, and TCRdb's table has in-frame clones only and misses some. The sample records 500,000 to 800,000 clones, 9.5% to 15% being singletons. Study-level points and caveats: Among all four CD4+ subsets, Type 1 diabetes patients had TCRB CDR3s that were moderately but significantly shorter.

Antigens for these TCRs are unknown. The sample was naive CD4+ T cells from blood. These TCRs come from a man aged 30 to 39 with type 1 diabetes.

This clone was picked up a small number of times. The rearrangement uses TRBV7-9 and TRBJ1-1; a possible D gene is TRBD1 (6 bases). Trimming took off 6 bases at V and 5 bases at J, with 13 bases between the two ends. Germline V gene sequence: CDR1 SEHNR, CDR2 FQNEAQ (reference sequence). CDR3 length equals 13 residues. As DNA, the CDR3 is TGTGCCAGCAGACACAGGGTTGAGACTGAAGCTTTCTTT. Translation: CASRHRVETEAFF.

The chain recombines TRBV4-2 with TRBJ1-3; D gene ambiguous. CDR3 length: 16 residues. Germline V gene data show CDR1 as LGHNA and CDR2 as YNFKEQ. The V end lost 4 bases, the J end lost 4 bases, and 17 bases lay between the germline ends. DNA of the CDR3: TGTGCCAGCAGCCCCTCCGGGCGGGGAACCGGAAACACCATATATTTT. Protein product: CASSPSGRGTGNTIYF.

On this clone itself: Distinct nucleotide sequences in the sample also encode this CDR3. The CDR3 loop is CASSQGGYTGELFF. The CDR3 region has the DNA TGCGCCAGCAGCCAAGGGGGATACACCGGGGAGCTGTTTTTT. The rearrangement links TRBV4-3 to TRBJ2-2; D uncertain. The CDR3 length is 14 residues. The V and J ends lost 1 base and 3 bases respectively, with 6 bases between them. The germline V gene has CDR1 LGHNA and CDR2 YSLEER.

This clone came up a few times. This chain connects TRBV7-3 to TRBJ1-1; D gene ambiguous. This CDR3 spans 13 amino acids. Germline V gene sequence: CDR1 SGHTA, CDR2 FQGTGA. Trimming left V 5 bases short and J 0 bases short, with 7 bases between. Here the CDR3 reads CASSPTMNTEAFF. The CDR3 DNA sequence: TGTGCCAGCAGCCCGACCATGAACACTGAAGCTTTCTTT.

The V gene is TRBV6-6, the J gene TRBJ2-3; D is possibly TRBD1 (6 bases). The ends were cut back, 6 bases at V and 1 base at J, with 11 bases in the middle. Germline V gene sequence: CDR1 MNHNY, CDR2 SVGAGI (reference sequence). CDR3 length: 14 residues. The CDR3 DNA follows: TGTGCCAGCAGCCCTAGACAGGGCACAGATACGCAGTATTTT. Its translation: CASSPRQGTDTQYF.

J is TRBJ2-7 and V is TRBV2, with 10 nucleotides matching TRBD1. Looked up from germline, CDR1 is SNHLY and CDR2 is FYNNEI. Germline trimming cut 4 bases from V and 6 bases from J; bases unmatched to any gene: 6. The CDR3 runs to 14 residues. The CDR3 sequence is CASSVRDRGSEQYF. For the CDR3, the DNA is TGTGCCAGCAGTGTCCGGGACAGGGGATCCGAGCAGTACTTC.

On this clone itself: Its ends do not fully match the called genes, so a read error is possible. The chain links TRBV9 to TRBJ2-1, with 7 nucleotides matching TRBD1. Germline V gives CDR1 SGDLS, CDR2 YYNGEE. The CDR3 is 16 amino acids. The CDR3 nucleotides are TGTGCCAGCAGCAAAACGGGGACAGCCTTTGGGAATGAGCAGCTCTTC. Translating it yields CASSKTGTAFGNEQLF.

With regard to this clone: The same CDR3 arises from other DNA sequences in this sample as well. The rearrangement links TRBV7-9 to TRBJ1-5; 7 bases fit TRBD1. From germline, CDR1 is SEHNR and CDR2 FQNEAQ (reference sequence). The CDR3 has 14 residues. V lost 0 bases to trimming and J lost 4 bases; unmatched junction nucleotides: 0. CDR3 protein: CASSLATGNQPQHF. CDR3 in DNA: TGTGCCAGCAGCTTAGCGACAGGGAATCAGCCCCAGCATTTT.

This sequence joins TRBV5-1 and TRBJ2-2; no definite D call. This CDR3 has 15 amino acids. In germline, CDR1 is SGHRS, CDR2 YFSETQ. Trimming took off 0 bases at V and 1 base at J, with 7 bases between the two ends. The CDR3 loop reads CASSLEPGNTGELFF. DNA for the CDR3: TGCGCCAGCAGCTTGGAACCGGGGAACACCGGGGAGCTGTTTTTT.

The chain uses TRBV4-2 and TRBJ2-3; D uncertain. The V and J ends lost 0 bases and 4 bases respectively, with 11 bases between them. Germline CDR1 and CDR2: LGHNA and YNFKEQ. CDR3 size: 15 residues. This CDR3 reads CASSQEQDLADTQYF. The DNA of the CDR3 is TGTGCCAGCAGCCAAGAGCAGGACCTCGCAGATACGCAGTATTTT.

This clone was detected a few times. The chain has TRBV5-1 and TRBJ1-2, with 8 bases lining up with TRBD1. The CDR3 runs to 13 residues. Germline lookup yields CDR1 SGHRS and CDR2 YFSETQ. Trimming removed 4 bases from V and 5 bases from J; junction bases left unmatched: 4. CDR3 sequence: CASSQGQEYGYTF. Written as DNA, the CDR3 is TGCGCCAGCAGCCAGGGACAGGAATATGGCTACACCTTC.

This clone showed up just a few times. DNA for the CDR3: TGCGCCAGCAGCTTGGCGATAGTGTCGGATACGCAGTATTTT. Residues: CASSLAIVSDTQYF. This chain links TRBV5-1 with TRBJ2-3, with D unresolved. Germline CDR1 SGHRS, CDR2 YFSETQ. The length of the CDR3 is 14 residues. Trimming cost V 0 bases and J 6 bases, with 11 bases left between them.

CDR3 coding DNA: TGTGCCAGCAGTGATCCCGGACTGCTTAACTATGGCTACACCTTC. This codes for CASSDPGLLNYGYTF. This chain links TRBV25-1 with TRBJ1-2; D not certain. V was cut by 3 bases and J by 1 base, with 12 bases left in between. The CDR3 has 15 residues. Germline loops: CDR1 MGHDK, CDR2 SYGVNS.

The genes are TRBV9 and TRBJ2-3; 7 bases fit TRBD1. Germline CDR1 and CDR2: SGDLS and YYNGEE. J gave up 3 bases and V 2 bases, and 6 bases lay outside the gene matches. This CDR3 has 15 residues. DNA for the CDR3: TGTGCCAGCAGCGTCGGGCAGGGGGTAACAGATACGCAGTATTTT. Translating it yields CASSVGQGVTDTQYF.

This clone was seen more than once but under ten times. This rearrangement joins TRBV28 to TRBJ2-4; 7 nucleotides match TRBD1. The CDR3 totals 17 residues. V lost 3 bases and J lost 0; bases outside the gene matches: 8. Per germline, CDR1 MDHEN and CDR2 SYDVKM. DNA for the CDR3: TGTGCCAGCAGTTTGGGACAGAAACTACTAGCCAAAAACATTCAGTACTTC. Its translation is CASSLGQKLLAKNIQYF. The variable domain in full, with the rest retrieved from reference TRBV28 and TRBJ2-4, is DVKVTQSSRYLVKRTGEKVFLECVQDMDHENMFWYRQDPGLGLRLIYFSYDVKMKEKGDIPEGYSVSREKKERFSLILESASTNQTSMYLCASSLGQKLLAKNIQYFGAGTRLSVL.

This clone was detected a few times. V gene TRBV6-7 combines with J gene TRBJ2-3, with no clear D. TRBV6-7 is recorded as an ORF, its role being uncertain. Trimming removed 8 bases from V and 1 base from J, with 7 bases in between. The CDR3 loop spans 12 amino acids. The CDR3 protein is CASPTGTDTQYF. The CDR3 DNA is TGTGCCAGCCCTACAGGCACAGATACGCAGTATTTT.

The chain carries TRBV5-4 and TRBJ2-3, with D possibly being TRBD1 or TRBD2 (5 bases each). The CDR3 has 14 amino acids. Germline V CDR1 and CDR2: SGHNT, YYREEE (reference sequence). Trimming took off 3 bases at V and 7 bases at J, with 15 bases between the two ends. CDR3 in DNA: TGTGCCAGCAGCTCCTGGGACCGACCCCATACGCAGTATTTT. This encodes CASSSWDRPHTQYF.

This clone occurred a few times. CDR3 sequence: CASSLGSRDSGNTIYF. CDR3 sequence (DNA): TGTGCCAGCAGCTTAGGGTCGCGGGACTCTGGAAACACCATATATTTT. The rearrangement uses TRBV11-2 and TRBJ1-3, with unresolved D. The V gene's germline CDR1 is SGHAT and CDR2 FQNNGV. CDR3 length: 16 amino acids. Trimming left V 1 base short and J 0 bases short, with 10 bases between.